Below are 14 T cell receptor beta chains sequenced from a single sample in a study of regulatory T cells in long-lasting Graves disease. Time point in this sample: newly diagnosed GD, antithyroid drugs for less than 3 months. From PBMCs, RNA was extracted and then used to make the TCR library. CDR3-region Arm-PCR and iRepertoire HTBI primers produced the TCR beta libraries. Each CDR3 protein is one row after TCRdb ran MiXCR on the multiplex PCR reads. This table has around 460,000 distinct CDR3 sequences, about 15% appearing once. This sample also appeared in a second study, on T cells in Graves' hyperthyroidism and ophthalmopathy.

The sample in question was peripheral blood mononuclear cells (PBMCs), obtained at new diagnosis, from a patient treated with antithyroid drugs. The receptor source for this set is a woman aged 50 to 60 with Graves disease.

This clonotype was recorded many times. The rearrangement uses TRBV3-1 and TRBJ2-2, with no clear D. CDR3 size: 14 residues. Germline V gene lookup returns CDR1 LGHDT and CDR2 YNNKEL (reference sequence). The V gene lost 1 base and the J gene lost 3 bases, with 6 bases spanning the gap. CDR3: CASSQVGHTGELFF. The CDR3 coding sequence is TGTGCCAGCAGCCAAGTCGGGCACACCGGGGAGCTGTTTTTT.

This clonotype was detected many times. J is TRBJ2-1 and V is TRBV7-3, with D hard to call. Between the trimmed V and J ends, which lost 4 bases and 4 bases, there was a span of 8 bases. CDR1 is SGHTA, CDR2 FQGTGA, per germline. The CDR3 is 13 amino acids. CDR3 sequence (DNA): TGTGCCAGCAGCTCCCCGAATTACAATGAGCAGTTCTTC. It yields the protein CASSSPNYNEQFF.

The J gene is TRBJ2-7, the V gene TRBV9, with D perhaps given as TRBD1 or TRBD2 (8 bases each). The V end was cut by 4 bases, the J end by 6 bases, with 20 bases between. The CDR3 totals 15 residues. In germline, CDR1 is SGDLS, CDR2 YYNGEE. The CDR3 reads CASSPGGTGLPEQYF. As DNA, the CDR3 is TGTGCCAGCAGCCCGGGGGGGACAGGCCTACCCGAGCAGTACTTC.

This clonotype was observed a handful of times. The gene calls are TRBV12-3 or TRBV12-4 and TRBJ2-1; TRBD2 matches 8 bases. After removal of 2 bases from V and 4 bases from J, the junction contained 13 bases not matched to a gene. This CDR3 region has 18 residues. CDR3 nucleotides: TGTGCCAGCAGTTTAAGACCCCTAGGACTAGCAGATTACAATGAGCAGTTCTTC. Translating gives CASSLRPLGLADYNEQFF.

The chain uses TRBV6-2 or TRBV6-3 and TRBJ1-3; D unclear. With 5 bases removed from V and 0 bases from J, the gap between germline ends came to 11 bases. The CDR3 is made up of 15 amino acids. From germline, CDR1 is MNHEY and CDR2 SVGEGT. This CDR3 is CASSEYIYSGNTIYF. CDR3 sequence (DNA): TGTGCCAGCAGTGAATACATCTACTCTGGAAACACCATATATTTT.

The J gene is TRBJ2-1, the V gene TRBV5-1; no reliable D call. Germline CDR1 SGHRS, CDR2 YFSETQ. V was trimmed by 3 bases and J by 0 bases, leaving 7 bases between them. The length of the CDR3 is 14 residues. CDR3 bases: TGCGCCAGCAGCTCGGCGGACTCCTACAATGAGCAGTTCTTC. Its protein is CASSSADSYNEQFF.

This clonotype showed up many times. The gene calls are TRBV5-4 and TRBJ2-7; TRBD2 matches 8 bases. The germline V gene encodes CDR1 SGHNT and CDR2 YYREEE (reference sequence). This CDR3 contains 15 residues. The ends lost 5 bases at V and 0 bases at J; junction bases unmatched: 7. CDR3 DNA: TGTGCCAGCAGTTCCCTAGCGGGCGGCTCCTACGAGCAGTACTTC. Translating gives CASSSLAGGSYEQYF.

This clonotype has at least ten counts. The chain is built from TRBV11-2 and TRBJ2-1; D call uncertain. The V end lost 6 bases, the J end lost 8 bases, and 11 bases lay between the germline ends. CDR1 is SGHAT and CDR2 is FQNNGV in the germline V gene. The CDR3 runs to 12 residues. The CDR3: CASSSGFDEQFF. CDR3 sequence (DNA): TGTGCCAGCAGTTCCGGCTTCGATGAGCAGTTCTTC.

This clonotype appeared many times. This chain joins TRBV18 and TRBJ1-2; D gene ambiguous. Trimming stripped 4 bases from V and 3 bases from J, with 9 bases between. Germline CDR1 KGHSH, CDR2 LQKENI. The CDR3 runs to 13 residues. The CDR3 DNA follows: TGTGCCAGCTCACTGGACCGCGACTATGGCTACACCTTC. This translates into CASSLDRDYGYTF.

This clonotype appeared many times. The rearrangement uses TRBV28 and TRBJ2-7; 8 bases align to TRBD1. Germline CDR1 is MDHEN and CDR2 is SYDVKM. The CDR3 is 16 amino acids. V was pared by 3 bases and J by 1 base, with 8 bases of the junction left unmatched. The CDR3 protein is CASSFQLDRGSYEQYF. CDR3 sequence (DNA): TGTGCCAGCAGTTTCCAACTCGACAGGGGATCCTACGAGCAGTACTTC.

There are many counts of this clonotype. The V call is TRBV27, the J call TRBJ1-4; the D gene is possibly TRBD1 (6 bases). Germline CDR1 reads MNHEY; CDR2 reads SMNVEV (reference sequence). This CDR3 has 13 residues. V lost 6 bases and J lost 7, with 12 bases in between. CDR3 amino acids: CASSLGTTEKLFF. DNA for the CDR3: TGTGCCAGCAGCTTGGGGACAACTGAAAAACTGTTTTTT.

This sequence joins TRBV19 and TRBJ2-4; D is perhaps TRBD1 or TRBD2 (5 bases each). This CDR3 has 18 residues. The germline CDR1 and CDR2 sequences are LNHDA and SQIVND (reference sequence). V was trimmed by 1 base and J by 0 bases, leaving 16 bases between them. The chain's CDR3 is CASSIARWGRGAKNIQYF. The CDR3 DNA is TGTGCCAGTAGTATAGCAAGATGGGGCCGGGGAGCCAAAAACATTCAGTACTTC.

The chain uses TRBV18 and TRBJ1-6; 8 positions agree with TRBD1. The V segment lost 3 bases and the J segment 5 bases; nucleotides outside the gene matches: 9. The CDR3 extends over 17 amino acids. Per germline, CDR1 KGHSH and CDR2 LQKENI. CDR3 amino acids: CASSPQGPGQDNSPLHF. The CDR3 DNA sequence: TGTGCCAGCTCACCTCAAGGCCCGGGACAGGATAATTCACCCCTCCACTTT.

In this sample, this clonotype turned up many times. V is TRBV15 and J is TRBJ1-5; a weak D match, TRBD1 (6 bases). This CDR3 spans 15 amino acids. Germline lookup yields CDR1 LNHNV and CDR2 YYDKDF (reference sequence). The germline V and J ends were trimmed by 4 bases and 8 bases, with 18 bases remaining between them. The CDR3 reads CATSTRWGAEKPQHF. CDR3 bases: TGTGCCACCAGCACAAGGTGGGGGGCAGAGAAGCCCCAGCATTTT.